Listed below are T cell receptor beta chains from one sample, sequenced in a study of human T cells and chemical hapten exposure. Via MiXCR, TCRdb re-called the RACE reads, giving one row per CDR3 protein. This sample has some 15,000 distinct CDR3 sequences, with about 15% found just once. Sequencing was performed on whole blood, taken in connection with sensitization to the hapten diphenylcyclopropenone (DPC). The receptors were gathered from a woman in her twenties or thirties with alopecia areata. Some clones in this sample may be carry-over from other donors' samples. The CDR3 runs from the conserved cysteine through the conserved F or W. A D gene is named only where the DNA matches it firmly. The size field is filled for only some rows; it gives once, few, many or a size class.

D gene: .
J gene: TRBJ2-7
clone size: medium-sized
V gene: TRBV25-1
CDR3 DNA: TGTGCCAGCAGTGATATGGTGAACTACGAGCAGTACTTC
CDR3 protein: CASSDMVNYEQYF

D gene: TRBD1
J gene: TRBJ2-7
clone size: many
V gene: TRBV29-1
CDR3 DNA: TGCAGCGTTCGGACAGGGATCCACGAGCAGTACTTC
CDR3 protein: CSVRTGIHEQYF

D gene: .
J gene: TRBJ1-6
clone size: few
V gene: TRBV7-3
CDR3 DNA: TGTGCCAGCAGCTTAACAGGGCCTAATTCACCCCTCCACTTT
CDR3 protein: CASSLTGPNSPLHF

D gene: .
J gene: TRBJ1-5
clone size: medium-sized
V gene: TRBV4-3
CDR3 DNA: TGCGCCAGCAGCCAAGATGTGGGGCAGCCCCAGCATTTT
CDR3 protein: CASSQDVGQPQHF

D gene: .
J gene: TRBJ2-1
clone size: many
V gene: TRBV28
CDR3 DNA: TGTGCCAGCAGCTCGACGGGGGATGAGCAGTTCTTC
CDR3 protein: CASSSTGDEQFF

D gene: TRBD1
J gene: TRBJ2-2
clone size: .
V gene: TRBV9
CDR3 DNA: TGTGCCAGCAGCGTCGGACAGGGGGTATCCGGGGAGCTGTTTTTT
CDR3 protein: CASSVGQGVSGELFF

D gene: .
J gene: TRBJ2-3
clone size: many
V gene: TRBV27
CDR3 DNA: TGTGCCAGCAGTAGACCCAGCACAGATACGCAGTATTTT
CDR3 protein: CASSRPSTDTQYF

D gene: .
J gene: TRBJ1-1
clone size: .
V gene: TRBV28
CDR3 DNA: TGTGCCAGCAGTCCCCTTCGCGGGGGTTTGAACACTGAAGCTTTCTTT
CDR3 protein: CASSPLRGGLNTEAFF

D gene: TRBD2
J gene: TRBJ2-3
clone size: .
V gene: TRBV27
CDR3 DNA: TGTGCCAGCAGTTTAAAGGGAGAAGCGGGAGGTTTCATACGGCAGTATTTT
CDR3 protein: CASSLKGEAGGFIRQYF

D gene: .
J gene: TRBJ2-2
clone size: medium-sized
V gene: TRBV20-1
CDR3 DNA: TGCAGTGCTAGAGATTGGGGCCGTCACGCGAACACCGGGGAGCTGTTTTTT
CDR3 protein: CSARDWGRHANTGELFF

D gene: .
J gene: TRBJ1-3
clone size: medium-sized
V gene: TRBV9
CDR3 DNA: TGTGCCAGCAGCGTAGGGAGCTCTGGAAACACCATATATTTT
CDR3 protein: CASSVGSSGNTIYF

D gene: .
J gene: TRBJ1-3
clone size: medium-sized
V gene: TRBV2
CDR3 DNA: TGTGCCAGCAGTGAAAATGCAGGAAACACCATATATTTT
CDR3 protein: CASSENAGNTIYF